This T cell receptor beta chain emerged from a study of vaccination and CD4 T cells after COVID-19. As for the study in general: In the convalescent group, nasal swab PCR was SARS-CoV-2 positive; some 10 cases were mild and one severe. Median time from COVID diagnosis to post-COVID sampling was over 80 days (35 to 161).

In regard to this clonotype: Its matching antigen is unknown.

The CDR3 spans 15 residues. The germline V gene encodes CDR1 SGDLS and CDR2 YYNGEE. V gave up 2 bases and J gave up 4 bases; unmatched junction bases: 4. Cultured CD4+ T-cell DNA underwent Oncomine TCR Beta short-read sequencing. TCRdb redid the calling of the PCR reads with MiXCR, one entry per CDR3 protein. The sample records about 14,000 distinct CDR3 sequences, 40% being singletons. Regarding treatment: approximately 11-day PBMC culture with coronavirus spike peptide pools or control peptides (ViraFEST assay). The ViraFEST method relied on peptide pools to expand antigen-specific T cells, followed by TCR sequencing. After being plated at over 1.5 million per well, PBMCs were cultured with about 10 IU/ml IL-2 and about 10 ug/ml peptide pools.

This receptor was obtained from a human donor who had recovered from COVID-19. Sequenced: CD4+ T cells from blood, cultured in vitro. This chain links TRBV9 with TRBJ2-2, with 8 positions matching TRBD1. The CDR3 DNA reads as TGTGCCAGCAGCGTCGGGACAGGAAGCACCGGGGAGCTGTTTTTT. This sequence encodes CASSVGTGSTGELFF.